Described below is a single T cell receptor beta chain sequence and its context. Its antigen is as yet unknown. This specimen comes from a study of cytomegalovirus exposure and HLA in healthy donors. Overall study findings and caveats: From TCR beta sequences, most subjects' HLA-A and HLA-B alleles were reportedly predicted accurately. As a later analysis showed, a missense DCLRE1C variant was linked to trimming of TCR beta V- and J-genes. It emerged from a later analysis that several of the most significant clusters appeared to be linked to common viral pathogens. Highly shared variants forming one cluster were likely a sequencing artifact.

CDR1 and CDR2 from the germline V gene are SGHTS and YDEGEE. This CDR3 is 14 amino acids long. V lost 4 bases and J 8 bases, leaving 16 bases between the germline ends. The PCR employed 60 Vbeta primers together with 13 Jbeta primers. TCRdb keeps only in-frame clones here, not all; method: immunoSEQ multiplex PCR. The table lists roughly 100,000 clones. This receptor was obtained from a woman aged 30 to 39 in good health and CMV-seronegative. The source material was PBMCs. The V gene is TRBV5-8, the J gene TRBJ2-1, with D possibly matching TRBD1 (6 bases). CDR3 amino acids: CASSTFRGYDEQFF. As DNA, the CDR3 is TGTGCCAGCAGCACTTTCAGGGGTTACGATGAGCAGTTCTTC.